This T cell receptor (beta chain) was recorded in a study of post-analysis software for immune sequencing data. Broader study findings: Included in a set of about five TRBV segments more frequent in patients than controls were TRBV5-6, TRBV5-1 and TRBV20-1. Significantly decreased normalized Chao1 diversity was recorded for multiple sclerosis patients relative to controls.

cDNA libraries of TCR beta carried unique molecular identifiers. Using its own MiXCR run on the PCR reads, TCRdb lists one record per CDR3 protein. This table holds roughly 730,000 distinct CDR3 sequences, 30% found once. This clonotype was seen only a few times. The antigen remains unidentified. The germline V gene encodes CDR1 DFQATT and CDR2 SNEGSKA (reference sequence). Trimming removed 0 bases from V and 1 base from J, with 10 bases in between. The CDR3 is made up of 15 amino acids. The source material was blood. The gene calls are TRBV20-1 and TRBJ1-5; D is undetermined. The source is a girl between 5 and 17 years old with multiple sclerosis. The DNA of the CDR3 is TGCAGTGCTAGAGACGCGGGCCCGAGCAATCAGCCCCAGCATTTT. This translates into CSARDAGPSNQPQHF.